What follows is one T cell receptor beta chain and its context. Its matching antigen is unknown. Next came a second PCR, run for about 6 to 12 cycles, which used a sample-barcoded 5' primer along with a J-beta primer mix. At least 2.5 million CDR3-containing paired-end reads were obtained per sample. TCRdb recomputed calls from the 5' RACE reads with MiXCR, one row per CDR3 protein. The sample lists roughly 930,000 distinct CDR3 sequences, roughly 43% occurring once. This record belongs to a study of blood T cells in healthy people across ages. General study findings and limits: Without sorted subsets, naive and antigen-experienced compartments could not be conclusively compared. Possibly, changes in expanded clonotypes were confounded because donor CMV status was unknown.

The TCR comes from a man younger than 45 in good health. Sequencing used blood.

The chain's CDR3 is CSARVGWEGYEQYF. The CDR3 nucleotides are TGCAGTGCTAGAGTCGGGTGGGAGGGTTACGAGCAGTACTTC. The genes are TRBV20-1 and TRBJ2-7; 7 nucleotides align to TRBD2. Germline values: CDR1 DFQATT, CDR2 SNEGSKA (reference sequence). The CDR3 contains 14 residues. V dropped 1 base and J dropped 4; count of bases not matched to a gene: 7.